These T cell receptor beta chains were read from a single sample in a study of shared clonotypes between healthy human individuals. The method was immunoSEQ multiplex PCR; TCRdb's version includes in-frame clones alone and lacks a portion of them. The sample has some 2,500,000 clones, around 92% seen once. Sequencing was performed on naive CD4+ T cells from PBMCs. The receptors were sampled from a man between 18 and 35 years old in good health. Some clones in this sample may be carry-over from other donors' samples. Each CDR3 is given with its conserved first and last residue. The D gene is left open where the match is weak. Clone sizes are given selectively: once, few, many, or a class where the clone is expanded.

cdr3_nt cdr3_aa clone_size v_call d_call j_call
TGTGCCATCAGTGAGTCGAAGGACGAGCAGTACTTC CAISESKDEQYF - TRBV10-3 - TRBJ2-7
TGTGCCAGCAGCCAGAGGCAGGGGTACACCGGGGAGCTGTTTTTT CASSQRQGYTGELFF - TRBV14 - TRBJ2-2
TGTGCCAGCAGCTTCTATCAAGAGACCCAGTACTTC CASSFYQETQYF once TRBV7-2 - TRBJ2-5
TGTGCCACCCAGTCCCCGGGGGTGAACACTGAAGCTTTCTTT CATQSPGVNTEAFF - TRBV6-5 - TRBJ1-1
TGTGCCAGCAGTGAAATCGGGGTAGGCTATGGCTACACCTTC CASSEIGVGYGYTF - TRBV25-1 - TRBJ1-2
TGTGCCTGGAGCAGGGCGGCAGATACGCAGTATTTT CAWSRAADTQYF once TRBV30 - TRBJ2-3
TGTGCCAGCAGCTTAATTGGGTCAGGGGGCTACAATGAGCAGTTCTTC CASSLIGSGGYNEQFF - TRBV7-9 TRBD1 TRBJ2-1
TGTGCCAGCAGCTTAGGCGAAGGGCGTACGCAGTATTTT CASSLGEGRTQYF once TRBV7-6 - TRBJ2-3
TGTGCCAGCAGTGATACAGGGTTCAATCAGCCCCAGCATTTT CASSDTGFNQPQHF - TRBV6-1 - TRBJ1-5
TGTGCCATCAGTGACCCCGACAGTCGAACTGAAGCTTTCTTT CAISDPDSRTEAFF - TRBV10-3 - TRBJ1-1
TGTGCCAGCAGCGTAGATGGGACTAGCAAAAACATTCAGTACTTC CASSVDGTSKNIQYF - TRBV9 TRBD2 TRBJ2-4
TGCAGCGTCGCCGACGGGTTTACGAACATTCAGTACTTC CSVADGFTNIQYF - TRBV29-1 - TRBJ2-4
TGTGCCAGTAGTCCACGGGACAGGGGAAGGTCCTACGAGCAGTACTTC CASSPRDRGRSYEQYF - TRBV19 TRBD1 TRBJ2-7
TGTGCCAGCACTTCTACTGGGACTGCCAGCTACGAGCAGTACTTC CASTSTGTASYEQYF - TRBV5-5 - TRBJ2-7
TGCGCCAGCAGCTTGCTTGGGGGCACTGAAGCTTTCTTT CASSLLGGTEAFF few TRBV5-1 - TRBJ1-1
TGCGCCAGCAGCCAAGGATTAGCGCGTAGCTCCTACAATGAGCAGTTCTTC CASSQGLARSSYNEQFF - TRBV4-1 - TRBJ2-1
TGTGCCAGCAGAAGGGGGGACACCGGGGAGCTGTTTTTT CASRRGDTGELFF - TRBV11-3 - TRBJ2-2
TGTGCCAGCAGCTCTGGGACAGGCGATGAAAAACTGTTTTTT CASSSGTGDEKLFF - TRBV7-9 TRBD1 TRBJ1-4
TGTGCCAGCAGCTTGAGGACAGACACCGGGGAGCTGTTTTTT CASSLRTDTGELFF - TRBV5-8 - TRBJ2-2
TGCGCCAGCACTCTTTATCAAGGGCCTTCTGAAGCTTTCTTT CASTLYQGPSEAFF - TRBV10-1 - TRBJ1-1
TGTGCCAGCAGCCCCGGGACCTTGGAGACCCAGTACTTC CASSPGTLETQYF - TRBV7-3 - TRBJ2-5
TGTGCCAGCTCACCACGGCCTTCCGGGGGCGCGGGTGAAAAACTGTTTTTT CASSPRPSGGAGEKLFF - TRBV18 - TRBJ1-4
TGTGCCAGCAGCTTCAGACTAGCGGGGGCCAATGAGCAGTTCTTC CASSFRLAGANEQFF - TRBV5-6 TRBD2 TRBJ2-1
TGTGCCAGTAGTACGTTGGGACAGCTGGATCAGCCCCAGCATTTT CASSTLGQLDQPQHF - TRBV19 TRBD1 TRBJ1-5
TGTGCCAGCAGCTTGACCTCCGGGGAGCTGTTTTTT CASSLTSGELFF - TRBV7-9 - TRBJ2-2
TGTGCCAGCAGCTCTCAGGGACAGGGGGAGACCCAGTACTTC CASSSQGQGETQYF - TRBV7-3 TRBD1 TRBJ2-5
TGTGCCAGCAGCCGGCCGGGACTAGAGAGCCCAGATACGCAGTATTTT CASSRPGLESPDTQYF - TRBV5-4 TRBD2 TRBJ2-3
TGTGCCAGCTCACCAAGGGCTACCCCTGAGAATGAGCAGTTCTTC CASSPRATPENEQFF - TRBV18 - TRBJ2-1
TGCAGCGTTGAAGTGTCAGGCAGCACAGATACGCAGTATTTT CSVEVSGSTDTQYF - TRBV29-1 - TRBJ2-3
TGTGCCAGCAGTCGCCCGGGCAGGGGCTCCCCGTACAATGAGCAGTTCTTC CASSRPGRGSPYNEQFF - TRBV28 - TRBJ2-1